The clone carrying this T cell receptor (beta chain) was seen at least ten times. V was trimmed by 3 bases and J by 6 bases, leaving 10 bases between them. This CDR3 is 14 amino acids long. The germline CDR1 and CDR2 sequences are KGHDR and SFDVKD. This sample stems from a study of blood T cell repertoires in COVID-19. At the level of the study: T cells, B-cell-depleted T cells, or PBMCs provided the cDNA or gDNA that served as material.

Source study methods: For nucleated cells, counts were estimated from reference gene primer amplification. Only in-frame clones appear in the TCRdb table, and some are missing; sequencing was by immunoSEQ multiplex PCR. V and J calls and clone size follow that table, whereas D and trimming were derived from the DNA. This table holds some 370,000 clones, 80% to 90% found once. Patients from Seattle were sampled longitudinally, starting during active infection. The receptor comes from a woman under 40 with COVID-19, enrolled during active disease. The V and J genes are TRBV24-1 and TRBJ2-2; possibly TRBD1 for D (5 bases). The sample consisted of peripheral blood. The CDR3 region has the DNA TGTGCCACCAGTGATACCCAGGGCCCCGGGGAGCTGTTTTTT. This sequence encodes CATSDTQGPGELFF.